The 26 T cell receptor beta chains reported below all come from one sample, sequenced in a study of CD8 T cells in ankylosing spondylitis. One entry per CDR3 protein results from TCRdb running MiXCR on the 5' RACE reads. The table shows 150,000 to 200,000 distinct CDR3 sequences, with more than 10% occurring only once. The specimen was blood, either unsorted or a sorted T cell fraction (not recorded which). The source is a male donor with ankylosing spondylitis or in good health (not recorded which).

This clonotype was seen a few times. V is TRBV20-1 and J is TRBJ2-5; 7 bases line up with TRBD1. Trimming removed 6 bases from V and 5 bases from J; junction bases left unmatched: 21. Looked up from germline, CDR1 is DFQATT and CDR2 is SNEGSKA (reference sequence). The CDR3 contains 17 residues. The CDR3 coding sequence is TGCAGTGCCCGTGCACCTCTCGGGACAGCCTCCTGGGAGACCCAGTACTTC. Residues: CSARAPLGTASWETQYF.

There are a few counts of this clonotype. The chain joins TRBV12-3 or TRBV12-4 to TRBJ1-2, with 8 bases lining up with TRBD1. The CDR3 runs to 14 residues. Trimming at V came to 2 bases and at J to 5 bases, leaving 4 bases not matched to a gene. The CDR3 here is CASSLTRTGYGYTF. The CDR3 nucleotides read TGTGCCAGCAGTTTAACCCGGACAGGGTATGGCTACACCTTC.

The V and J genes are TRBV2 and TRBJ1-6, with D possibly TRBD1 on 5 matching bases. Germline loops: CDR1 SNHLY, CDR2 FYNNEI. V shed 1 base and J shed 6 bases, with 13 bases lying between them. CDR3 length: 16 amino acids. The CDR3 region is CASSEGWSRANSPLHF. DNA of the CDR3: TGTGCCAGCAGTGAAGGATGGAGCAGGGCTAATTCACCCCTCCACTTT.

The table lists this clonotype with a few counts. The chain couples TRBV12-3 or TRBV12-4 to TRBJ2-5; maybe TRBD2 (5 bases). V lost 3 bases, J lost 4 bases, and 12 bases lay in between. CDR3 length: 14 residues. CDR3 amino acids: CASSFGRAGETQYF. The CDR3 DNA follows: TGTGCCAGCAGTTTCGGAAGGGCGGGAGAGACCCAGTACTTC.

The chain combines TRBV11-1 with TRBJ2-7; 7 nucleotides line up with TRBD1. There are 14 residues in the CDR3. Trimming cost V 5 bases and J 3 bases; bases outside gene matches: 7. Germline V gene lookup returns CDR1 SGHAT and CDR2 FQDESV (reference sequence). The DNA of the CDR3 is TGTGCCAGCAGCCTCGGACAGGTCAACTACGAGCAGTACTTC. It codes for CASSLGQVNYEQYF.

The table lists this clonotype with many counts. The DNA of the CDR3 is TGTGCCAGCGCCTGGGGGGGTGGGACTGAAGCTTTCTTT. Translating it yields CASAWGGGTEAFF. V usage is TRBV12-3 or TRBV12-4 and J usage is TRBJ1-1; D possibly corresponds to TRBD1 (5 bases). The V end lost 8 bases, the J end lost 5 bases, and 15 bases lay between the germline ends. This CDR3 spans 13 amino acids.

This clonotype showed up just a few times. The V and J genes are TRBV27 and TRBJ1-1; tentatively, D is TRBD1 (5 bases). Trimming shortened V by 2 bases and J by 1 base, and 11 bases separated the two germline ends. Germline loops: CDR1 MNHEY, CDR2 SMNVEV (reference sequence). CDR3 size: 15 residues. The CDR3 DNA reads TGTGCCAGCAGTTTACTAGGACAAAGGAACACTGAAGCTTTCTTT. It translates to CASSLLGQRNTEAFF.

This clonotype is termed medium-sized (0.01 to 0.1%). The chain recombines TRBV6-7 with TRBJ2-1, with D possibly matching TRBD2 (6 bases). TRBV6-7 counts as an open reading frame of uncertain function. Between the trimmed V and J ends, which lost 2 bases and 6 bases, there was a span of 20 bases. This CDR3 comprises 17 residues. CDR3: CASSYPGDGPLCNEQFF. DNA for the CDR3: TGTGCCAGCAGTTACCCGGGGGACGGACCCCTTTGCAATGAGCAGTTCTTC.

The rearrangement uses TRBV11-2 and TRBJ2-1; 12 bases match TRBD2. This CDR3 spans 18 amino acids. J was trimmed by 2 bases and V by 0 bases; bases with no gene match: 5. The germline gives CDR1 SGHAT, CDR2 FQNNGV. In DNA form, the CDR3 reads TGTGCCAGCAGCTTAGAACTAGCGGGGGGAGTCCCCTACAATGAGCAGTTCTTC. It is translated as CASSLELAGGVPYNEQFF.

This clonotype occurred a few times. CDR3 coding DNA: TGTGCCAGCAGCTTAGTCCTGGCGGGGAGAAACATTCAGTACTTC. Its protein is CASSLVLAGRNIQYF. The chain recombines TRBV11-2 with TRBJ2-4; possibly TRBD2 for D (6 bases). Looked up from germline, CDR1 is SGHAT and CDR2 is FQNNGV. The CDR3 has 15 amino acids. The ends were cut back, 1 base at V and 6 bases at J, with 13 bases in the middle.

The chain recombines TRBV20-1 with TRBJ2-7; tentative D call: TRBD1 (6 bases). Trimming left V 6 bases short and J 1 base short, with 16 bases between. This CDR3 has 14 residues. Germline CDR1 reads DFQATT; CDR2 reads SNEGSKA (reference sequence). The CDR3 nucleotides read TGCAGTGCCCAAGATCTGGGGGCGTCCTACGAGCAGTACTTC. Translated: CSAQDLGASYEQYF.

The rearrangement uses TRBV29-1 and TRBJ1-2, with a possible D match to TRBD1 (6 bases). CDR3 size: 13 residues. Trimming removed 6 bases at V and 4 bases at J, with 15 bases between. CDR1 and CDR2 from the germline V gene are SQVTM and ANQGSEA. As DNA, the CDR3 is TGCAGCGTCCTTCAGGGAGGGGGCTATGGCTACACCTTC. This sequence encodes CSVLQGGGYGYTF.

Of note for this clonotype: A read error may be the cause here, since a much bigger clone is one base away. The V gene is TRBV12-3 or TRBV12-4, the J gene TRBJ2-1, with 14 bases lining up with TRBD2. This CDR3 contains 15 residues. Written as DNA, the CDR3 is TGTGCCAGCAGTTTGGGACTAGCGGGAGTCAATAAGCAGTTCTTC. Translation: CASSLGLAGVNKQFF.

This clonotype occurred a few times. The V and J genes are TRBV10-3 and TRBJ2-1; D might be TRBD1 (5 bases). The germline V and J ends were trimmed by 3 bases and 8 bases, with 8 bases remaining between them. Per germline, CDR1 ENHRY and CDR2 SYGVKD. The CDR3 totals 12 residues. CDR3 in DNA: TGTGCCATCAGTGACAGGGCTGATGAGCAGTTCTTC. Translating it yields CAISDRADEQFF.

The chain couples TRBV24-1 to TRBJ2-3; the match to TRBD2 covers 8 bases. Trimming cost V 5 bases and J 1 base; bases outside gene matches: 4. The CDR3 has 15 residues. The V gene's germline CDR1 is KGHDR and CDR2 SFDVKD. CDR3 DNA sequence: TGTGCCACCAGTGCCACGGGGGGGGGCACAGATACGCAGTATTTT. Residues: CATSATGGGTDTQYF.

This clonotype came up a few times. The rearrangement links TRBV7-9 to TRBJ2-7; D gene unclear. Germline CDR1 and CDR2: SEHNR and FQNEAQ (reference sequence). The CDR3 consists of 13 residues. The V and J ends lost 3 bases and 6 bases respectively, with 12 bases between them. The CDR3 is CASSFLGPAEQYF. CDR3 bases: TGTGCCAGCAGCTTCCTAGGACCCGCCGAGCAGTACTTC.

This clonotype was counted a few times. The gene calls are TRBV27 and TRBJ2-1; D tentatively fits TRBD1 or TRBD2 (5 bases each). Germline-derived CDR1 and CDR2 are MNHEY and SMNVEV (reference sequence). The CDR3 runs to 15 residues. Trimming removed 5 bases at V and 8 bases at J, with 19 bases between. The CDR3 is CASSLTGTPGDEQFF. CDR3 in DNA: TGTGCCAGCAGTCTAACCGGGACCCCTGGAGATGAGCAGTTCTTC.

This clonotype was recorded a few times. The chain is built from TRBV11-1 and TRBJ2-2, with D possibly being TRBD2 (6 bases). CDR1 SGHAT and CDR2 FQDESV come from the germline V gene (reference sequence). This CDR3 spans 18 amino acids. Between the trimmed V and J ends, which lost 7 bases and 7 bases, there was a span of 28 bases. In DNA, the CDR3 is TGTGCCAGCACCCTTCCCCCTCCTAGTACGGGAGTAGTCGGGGAGCTGTTTTTT. This sequence encodes CASTLPPPSTGVVGELFF.

This clonotype has only a few counts. The rearrangement uses TRBV10-3 and TRBJ2-7; 7 positions match TRBD1. V lost 0 bases and J lost 0; bases outside the gene matches: 5. The CDR3 consists of 16 residues. The germline gives CDR1 ENHRY, CDR2 SYGVKD. In nucleotides, the CDR3 is TGTGCCATCAGTGAGTCTATAGGGGGCAGCTCCTACGAGCAGTACTTC. Its protein product is CAISESIGGSSYEQYF.

The rearrangement links TRBV10-2 to TRBJ2-3; D is uncertain. Germline values: CDR1 WSHSY, CDR2 SAAADI. The length of the CDR3 is 14 residues. V was shortened by 6 bases and J by 0 bases, with 10 bases between the two germline ends. The CDR3 coding sequence is TGCGCCAGCAGGGACGGATCTAGCACAGATACGCAGTATTTT. This gives the protein CASRDGSSTDTQYF.

This clonotype was detected a few times. The chain couples TRBV12-3 or TRBV12-4 to TRBJ1-2; 7 bases line up with TRBD1. V shed 5 bases and J 4 bases; nucleotides not matched to a gene: 4. The CDR3 covers 13 residues. CDR3 in amino acids: CASSRGQLYGYTF. In DNA form, the CDR3 reads TGTGCCAGCAGTAGGGGACAGCTCTATGGCTACACCTTC.

This clonotype was observed many times. The rearrangement links TRBV20-1 to TRBJ2-1; perhaps D is TRBD1 or TRBD2 (5 bases each). Germline V CDR1 and CDR2: DFQATT, SNEGSKA (reference sequence). Trimming left V 8 bases short and J 0 bases short, with 17 bases between. The CDR3 loop spans 15 amino acids. For the CDR3, the DNA is TGCAGTCTTAGTCGGGGCTTAAGCTCCTACAATGAGCAGTTCTTC. Amino acid sequence: CSLSRGLSSYNEQFF.

The chain carries TRBV6-2 or TRBV6-3 and TRBJ2-7; D not resolved. The CDR3 runs to 11 residues. Deletions cut 6 bases from V and 0 bases from J, with 3 bases between. Per germline, CDR1 MNHEY and CDR2 SVGEGT. The CDR3 sequence: CASRNSYEQYF. The CDR3 bases are TGTGCCAGCAGAAACTCCTACGAGCAGTACTTC.

This clonotype was picked up a small number of times. The chain employs TRBV10-3 and TRBJ2-3; D is ambiguous. Germline-derived CDR1 and CDR2 are ENHRY and SYGVKD. Trimming pared 4 bases from V and 0 bases from J, leaving 14 bases between. The CDR3 extends over 16 amino acids. CDR3 coding DNA: TGTGCCATCAGTGGCCAGAGCAGACCAAGCACAGATACGCAGTATTTT. It specifies CAISGQSRPSTDTQYF.

This chain's CDR3 is CASSLVGKTYEQYF. In nucleotides, the CDR3 is TGTGCCAGCAGCTTGGTCGGGAAGACCTACGAGCAGTACTTC. The V gene is TRBV5-6, the J gene TRBJ2-7; TRBD2 is a possible D gene (5 bases). Germline loops: CDR1 SGHDT, CDR2 YYEEEE. V was pared by 0 bases and J by 2 bases, with 9 bases between. The CDR3 loop spans 14 amino acids.

This clonotype was counted many times. The chain carries TRBV29-1 and TRBJ2-5, with D possibly matching TRBD1 (6 bases). This CDR3 comprises 14 residues. V was trimmed by 1 base and J by 4 bases, leaving 13 bases between them. CDR1 is SQVTM, CDR2 ANQGSEA, per germline. The CDR3 protein is CSVEVHRESETQYF. Here the CDR3 DNA reads TGCAGCGTTGAAGTACACAGGGAGTCAGAGACCCAGTACTTC.